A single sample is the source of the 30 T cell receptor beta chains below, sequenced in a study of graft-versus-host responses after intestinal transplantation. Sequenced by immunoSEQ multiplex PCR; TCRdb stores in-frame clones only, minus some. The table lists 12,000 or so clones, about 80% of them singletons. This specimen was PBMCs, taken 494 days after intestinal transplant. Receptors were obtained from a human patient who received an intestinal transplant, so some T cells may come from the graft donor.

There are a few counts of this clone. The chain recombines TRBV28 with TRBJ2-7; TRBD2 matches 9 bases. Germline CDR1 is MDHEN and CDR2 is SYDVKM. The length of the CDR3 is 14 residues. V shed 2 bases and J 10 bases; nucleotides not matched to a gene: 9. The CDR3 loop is CASSLKAGGGNQYF. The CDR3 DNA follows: TGTGCCAGCAGTTTAAAGGCGGGGGGGGGAAATCAGTACTTC.

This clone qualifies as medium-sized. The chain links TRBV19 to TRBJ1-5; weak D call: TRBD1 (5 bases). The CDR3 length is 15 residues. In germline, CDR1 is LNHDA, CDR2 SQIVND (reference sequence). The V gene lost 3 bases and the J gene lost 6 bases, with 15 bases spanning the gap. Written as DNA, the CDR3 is TGTGCCAGTAGTATTACCGGGACTTGGGGTCAGCCCCAGCATTTT. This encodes CASSITGTWGQPQHF.

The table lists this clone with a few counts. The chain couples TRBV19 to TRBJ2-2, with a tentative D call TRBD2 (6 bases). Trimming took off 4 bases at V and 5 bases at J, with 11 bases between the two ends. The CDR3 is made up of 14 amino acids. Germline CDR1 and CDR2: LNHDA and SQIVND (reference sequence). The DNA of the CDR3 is TGTGCCAGTAGTACAGGCGGGGTTACCGGGGAGCTGTTTTTT. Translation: CASSTGGVTGELFF.

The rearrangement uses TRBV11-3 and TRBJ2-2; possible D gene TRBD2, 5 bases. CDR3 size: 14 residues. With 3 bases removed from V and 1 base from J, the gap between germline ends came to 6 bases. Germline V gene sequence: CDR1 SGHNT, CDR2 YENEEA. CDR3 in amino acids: CASSFRGNTGELFF. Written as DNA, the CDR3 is TGTGCCAGCAGCTTCCGGGGGAACACCGGGGAGCTGTTTTTT.

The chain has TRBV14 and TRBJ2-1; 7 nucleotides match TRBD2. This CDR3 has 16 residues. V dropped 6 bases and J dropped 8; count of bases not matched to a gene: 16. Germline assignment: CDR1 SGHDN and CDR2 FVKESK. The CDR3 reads CASSRRRLASYDEQFF. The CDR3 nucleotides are TGTGCCAGCAGTCGTCGTCGACTAGCTTCGTACGATGAGCAGTTCTTC.

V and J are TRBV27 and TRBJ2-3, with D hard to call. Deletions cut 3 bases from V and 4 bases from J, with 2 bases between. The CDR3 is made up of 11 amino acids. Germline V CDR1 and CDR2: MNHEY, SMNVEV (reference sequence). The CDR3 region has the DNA TGTGCCAGCAGTTTTTCAGATACGCAGTATTTT. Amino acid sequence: CASSFSDTQYF.

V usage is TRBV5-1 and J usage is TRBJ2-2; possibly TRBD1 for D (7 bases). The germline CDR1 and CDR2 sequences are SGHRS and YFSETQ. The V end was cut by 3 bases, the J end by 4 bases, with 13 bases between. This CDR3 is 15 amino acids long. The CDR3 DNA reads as TGCGCCAGCAGCTCAGGGGGGCCGGTCACCGGGGAGCTGTTTTTT. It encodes CASSSGGPVTGELFF.

This chain's CDR3 is CASSSGVSYEQYF. CDR3 DNA: TGTGCCAGCAGCTCGGGGGTCTCCTACGAGCAGTACTTC. The chain joins TRBV7-2 to TRBJ2-7; D is possibly TRBD2 (6 bases). Germline V gene lookup returns CDR1 SGHTA and CDR2 FQGNSA. Trimming removed 4 bases from V and 0 bases from J, with 7 bases in between. The CDR3 length is 13 residues.

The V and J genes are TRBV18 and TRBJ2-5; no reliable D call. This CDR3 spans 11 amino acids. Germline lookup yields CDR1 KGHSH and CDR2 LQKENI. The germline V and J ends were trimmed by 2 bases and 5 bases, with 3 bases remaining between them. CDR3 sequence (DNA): TGTGCCAGCTCACCAGGGGAGACCCAGTACTTC. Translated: CASSPGETQYF.

Written as DNA, the CDR3 is TGTGCCAGTAGTTTAGGGCGGCGCCGCGACCCCTCCTACAATGAGCAGTTCTTC. Its protein is CASSLGRRRDPSYNEQFF. The chain couples TRBV19 to TRBJ2-1, with unresolved D. CDR1 is LNHDA and CDR2 is SQIVND in the germline V gene (reference sequence). Trimming took 5 bases from V and 0 from J, leaving 20 bases between them. The CDR3 is made up of 18 amino acids.

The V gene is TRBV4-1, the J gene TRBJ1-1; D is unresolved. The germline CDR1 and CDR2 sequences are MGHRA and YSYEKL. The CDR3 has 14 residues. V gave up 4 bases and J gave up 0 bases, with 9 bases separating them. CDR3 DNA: TGCGCCAGCAGCCGGTTGTGGTTGAACACTGAAGCTTTCTTT. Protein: CASSRLWLNTEAFF.

As DNA, the CDR3 is TGTGCCAGCAGCCCAGGGGGTACGCAGTATTTT. Translating gives CASSPGGTQYF. This chain uses TRBV5-6 with TRBJ2-3; TRBD1 matches at 7 bases. This CDR3 spans 11 amino acids. CDR1 and CDR2 (germline): SGHDT, YYEEEE. V gave up 4 bases and J gave up 8 bases; unmatched junction bases: 1.

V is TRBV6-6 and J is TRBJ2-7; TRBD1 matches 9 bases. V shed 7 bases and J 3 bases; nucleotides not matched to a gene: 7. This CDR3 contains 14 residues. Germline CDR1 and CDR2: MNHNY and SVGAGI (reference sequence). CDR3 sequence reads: CASKPLGQGYEQYF. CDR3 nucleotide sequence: TGTGCCAGCAAGCCCCTGGGACAGGGCTACGAGCAGTACTTC.

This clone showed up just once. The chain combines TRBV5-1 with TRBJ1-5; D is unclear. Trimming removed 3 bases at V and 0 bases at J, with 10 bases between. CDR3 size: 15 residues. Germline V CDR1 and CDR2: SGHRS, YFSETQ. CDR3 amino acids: CASSSDGYSNQPQHF. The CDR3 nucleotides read TGCGCCAGCAGCTCGGACGGATATAGCAATCAGCCCCAGCATTTT.

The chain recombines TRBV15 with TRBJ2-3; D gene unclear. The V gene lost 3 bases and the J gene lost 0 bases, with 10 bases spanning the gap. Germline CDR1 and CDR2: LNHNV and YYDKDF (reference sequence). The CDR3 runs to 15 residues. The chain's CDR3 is CATSSSRLSTDTQYF. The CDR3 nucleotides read TGTGCCACCAGCAGTTCTCGGCTGAGCACAGATACGCAGTATTTT.

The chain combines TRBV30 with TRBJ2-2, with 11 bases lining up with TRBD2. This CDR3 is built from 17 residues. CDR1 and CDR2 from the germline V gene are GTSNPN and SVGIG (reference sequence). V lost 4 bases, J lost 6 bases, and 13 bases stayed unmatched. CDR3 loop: CAWKPHQLAGVSGELFF. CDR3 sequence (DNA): TGTGCCTGGAAGCCTCACCAACTAGCGGGAGTGTCCGGGGAGCTGTTTTTT.

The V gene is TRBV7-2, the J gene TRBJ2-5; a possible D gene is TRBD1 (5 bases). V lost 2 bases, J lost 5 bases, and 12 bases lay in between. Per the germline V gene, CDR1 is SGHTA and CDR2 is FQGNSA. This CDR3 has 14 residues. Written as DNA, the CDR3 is TGTGCCAGCAGCTTAATCCTGGGGCCCGAGACCCAGTACTTC. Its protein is CASSLILGPETQYF.

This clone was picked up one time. The CDR3 sequence is CASSPGTGSYEQYF. DNA of the CDR3: TGTGCCAGTAGTCCGGGGACAGGGTCCTACGAGCAGTACTTC. V and J are TRBV19 and TRBJ2-7; TRBD1 agrees at 9 bases. CDR1 is LNHDA and CDR2 is SQIVND in the germline V gene (reference sequence). The CDR3 consists of 14 residues. Trimming cost V 5 bases and J 1 base; bases outside gene matches: 3.

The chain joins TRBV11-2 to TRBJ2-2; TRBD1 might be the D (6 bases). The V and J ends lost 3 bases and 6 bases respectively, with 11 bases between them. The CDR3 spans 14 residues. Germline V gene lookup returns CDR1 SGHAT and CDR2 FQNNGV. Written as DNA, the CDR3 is TGTGCCAGCAGCTTTTTCAAGGGGGCCGGGGAGCTGTTTTTT. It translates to CASSFFKGAGELFF.

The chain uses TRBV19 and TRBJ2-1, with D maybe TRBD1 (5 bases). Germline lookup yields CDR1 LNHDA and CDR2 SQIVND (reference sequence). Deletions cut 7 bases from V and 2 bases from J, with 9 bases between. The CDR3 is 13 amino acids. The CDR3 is CASTQGPYNEQFF. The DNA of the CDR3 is TGTGCCAGTACCCAGGGTCCCTACAATGAGCAGTTCTTC.

This chain's CDR3 is CASSYNSYEQYF. The CDR3 region has the DNA TGTGCCAGCAGTTACAACTCCTACGAGCAGTACTTC. The chain uses TRBV2 and TRBJ2-7; D is uncertain. Germline V gives CDR1 SNHLY, CDR2 FYNNEI. The V end was cut by 5 bases, the J end by 0 bases, with 5 bases between. There are 12 residues in the CDR3. Full variable domain (missing parts from reference TRBV2 and TRBJ2-7): EPEVTQTPSHQVTQMGQEVILRCVPISNHLYFYWYRQILGQKVEFLVSFYNNEISEKSEIFDDQFSVERPDGSNFTLKIRSTKLEDSAMYFCASSYNSYEQYFGPGTRLTVT.

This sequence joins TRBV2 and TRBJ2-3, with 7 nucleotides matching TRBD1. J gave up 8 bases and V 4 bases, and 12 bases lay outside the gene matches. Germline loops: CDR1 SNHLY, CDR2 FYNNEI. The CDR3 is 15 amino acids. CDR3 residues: CASSVDREGSSTQYF. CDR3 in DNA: TGTGCCAGCAGTGTAGACAGGGAAGGTAGTAGTACGCAGTATTTT.

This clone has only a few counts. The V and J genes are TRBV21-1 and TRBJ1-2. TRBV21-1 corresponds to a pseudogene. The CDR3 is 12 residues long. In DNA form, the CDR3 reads TGTGCCAGCAGCAAAGCCTGCTATGGCTACACCTTC. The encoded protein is CASSKACYGYTF.

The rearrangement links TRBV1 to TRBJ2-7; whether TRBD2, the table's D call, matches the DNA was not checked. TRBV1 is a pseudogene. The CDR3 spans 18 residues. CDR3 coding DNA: TGCACCAGCAGCCAAGAGGGGGGGCTAGCGGGGCCCTCCTACGAGCAGTACTTC. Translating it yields CTSSQEGGLAGPSYEQYF.

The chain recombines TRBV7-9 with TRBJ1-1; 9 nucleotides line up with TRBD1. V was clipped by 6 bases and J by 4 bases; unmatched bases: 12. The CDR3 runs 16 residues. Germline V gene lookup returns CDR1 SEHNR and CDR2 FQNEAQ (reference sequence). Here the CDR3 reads CASRLPGTGNGTEAFF. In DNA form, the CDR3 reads TGTGCCAGCAGACTTCCCGGGACAGGGAACGGCACTGAAGCTTTCTTT.

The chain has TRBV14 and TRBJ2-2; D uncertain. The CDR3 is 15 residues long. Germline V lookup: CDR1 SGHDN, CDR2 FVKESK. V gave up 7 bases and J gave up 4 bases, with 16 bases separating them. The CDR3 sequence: CASTPQSLGTGELFF. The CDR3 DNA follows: TGTGCCAGCACTCCACAATCTCTAGGCACCGGGGAGCTGTTTTTT.

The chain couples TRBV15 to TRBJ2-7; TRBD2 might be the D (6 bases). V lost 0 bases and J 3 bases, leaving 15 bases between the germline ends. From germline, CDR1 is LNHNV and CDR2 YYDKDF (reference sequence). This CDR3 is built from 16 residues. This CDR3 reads CATSRERTRGLYEQYF. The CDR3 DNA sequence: TGTGCCACCAGCAGAGAGCGGACTCGGGGACTCTACGAGCAGTACTTC.

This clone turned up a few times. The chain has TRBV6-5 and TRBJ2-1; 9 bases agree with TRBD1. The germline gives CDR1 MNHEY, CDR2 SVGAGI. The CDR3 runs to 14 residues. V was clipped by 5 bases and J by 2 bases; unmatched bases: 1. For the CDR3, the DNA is TGTGCCAGCAGTGGACAGGGGCCCTACAATGAGCAGTTCTTC. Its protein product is CASSGQGPYNEQFF.

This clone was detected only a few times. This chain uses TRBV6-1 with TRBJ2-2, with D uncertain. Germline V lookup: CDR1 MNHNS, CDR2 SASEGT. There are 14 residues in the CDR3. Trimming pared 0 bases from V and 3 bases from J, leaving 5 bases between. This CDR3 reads CASSEAADTGELFF. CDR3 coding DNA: TGTGCCAGCAGTGAAGCTGCTGACACCGGGGAGCTGTTTTTT.

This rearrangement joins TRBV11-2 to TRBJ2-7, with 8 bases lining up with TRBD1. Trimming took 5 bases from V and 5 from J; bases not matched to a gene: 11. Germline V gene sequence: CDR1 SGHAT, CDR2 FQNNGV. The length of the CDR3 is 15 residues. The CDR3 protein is CASSARTGPGDEQYF. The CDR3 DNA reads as TGTGCCAGCAGCGCCCGGACAGGGCCCGGGGACGAGCAGTACTTC.